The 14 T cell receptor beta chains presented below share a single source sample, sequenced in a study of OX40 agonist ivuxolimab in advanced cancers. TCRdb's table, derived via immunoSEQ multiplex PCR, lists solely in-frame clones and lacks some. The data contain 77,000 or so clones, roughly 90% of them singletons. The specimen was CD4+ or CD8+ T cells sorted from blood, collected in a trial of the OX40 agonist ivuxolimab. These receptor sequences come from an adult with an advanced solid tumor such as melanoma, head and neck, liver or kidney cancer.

For the CDR3, the DNA is TGTGCCAGCAGTGATCCGGGACACCACCAAGAGACCCAGTACTTC. Its translation is CASSDPGHHQETQYF. The J gene is TRBJ2-5, the V gene TRBV6-1; weak D call: TRBD1 (6 bases). This CDR3 comprises 15 residues. Germline V gene data show CDR1 as MNHNS and CDR2 as SASEGT. The ends were cut back, 3 bases at V and 0 bases at J, with 11 bases in the middle.

The CDR3 nucleotides read TGCAGCGCGGGGACAGGGGGGTCCTACGAGCAGTACTTC. Translating it yields CSAGTGGSYEQYF. The V call is TRBV29-1, the J call TRBJ2-7; TRBD1 aligns across 11 bases. From germline, CDR1 is SQVTM and CDR2 ANQGSEA. J was trimmed by 1 base and V by 7 bases; bases with no gene match: 3. This CDR3 contains 13 residues.

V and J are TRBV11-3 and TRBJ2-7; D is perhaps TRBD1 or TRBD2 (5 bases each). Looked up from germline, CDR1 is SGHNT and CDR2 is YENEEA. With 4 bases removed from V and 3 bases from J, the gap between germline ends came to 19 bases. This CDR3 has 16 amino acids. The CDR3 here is CASSSWSRDGGYEQYF. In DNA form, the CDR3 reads TGTGCCAGCAGCTCCTGGTCCAGGGATGGGGGCTACGAGCAGTACTTC.

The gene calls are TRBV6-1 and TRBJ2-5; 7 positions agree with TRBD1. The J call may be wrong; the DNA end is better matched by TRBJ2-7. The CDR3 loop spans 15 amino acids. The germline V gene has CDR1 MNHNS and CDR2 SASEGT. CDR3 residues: CASSVAGGPSYEQYF. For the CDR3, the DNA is TGTGCCAGCAGTGTCGCAGGGGGACCTTCCTACGAGCAGTACTTC.

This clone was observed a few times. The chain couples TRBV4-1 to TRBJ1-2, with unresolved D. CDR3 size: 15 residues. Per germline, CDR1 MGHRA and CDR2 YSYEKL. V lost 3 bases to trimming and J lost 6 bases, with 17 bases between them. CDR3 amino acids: CASSHPLRRQDGYTF. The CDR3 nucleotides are TGCGCCAGCAGCCATCCCCTCCGGAGACAAGATGGCTACACCTTC.

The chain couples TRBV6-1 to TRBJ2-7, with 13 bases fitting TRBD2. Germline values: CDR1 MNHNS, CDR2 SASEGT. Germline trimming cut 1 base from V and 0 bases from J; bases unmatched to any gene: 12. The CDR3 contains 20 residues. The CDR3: CASSEDHPGTSGTFSYEQYF. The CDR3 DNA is TGTGCCAGCAGTGAAGATCACCCCGGGACTAGCGGGACATTCTCCTACGAGCAGTACTTC.

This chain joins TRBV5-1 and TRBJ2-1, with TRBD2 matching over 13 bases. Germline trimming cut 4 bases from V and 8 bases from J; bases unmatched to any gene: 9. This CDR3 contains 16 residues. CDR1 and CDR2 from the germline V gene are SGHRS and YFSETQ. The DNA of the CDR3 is TGCGCCAGCAGCCAAGGACTAGCGGGAGCCGGGGATGAGCAGTTCTTC. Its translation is CASSQGLAGAGDEQFF. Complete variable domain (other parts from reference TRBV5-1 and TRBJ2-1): KAGVTQTPRYLIKTRGQQVTLSCSPISGHRSVSWYQQTPGQGLQFLFEYFSETQRNKGNFPGRFSGRQFSNSRSEMNVSTLELGDSALYLCASSQGLAGAGDEQFFGPGTRLTVL.

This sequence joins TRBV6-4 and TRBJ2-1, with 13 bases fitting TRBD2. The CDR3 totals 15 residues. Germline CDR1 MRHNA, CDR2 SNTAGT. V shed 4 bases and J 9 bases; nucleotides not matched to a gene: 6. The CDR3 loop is CASSARTSGGTEQFF. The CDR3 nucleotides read TGTGCCAGCAGTGCCAGGACTAGCGGGGGTACTGAGCAGTTCTTC.

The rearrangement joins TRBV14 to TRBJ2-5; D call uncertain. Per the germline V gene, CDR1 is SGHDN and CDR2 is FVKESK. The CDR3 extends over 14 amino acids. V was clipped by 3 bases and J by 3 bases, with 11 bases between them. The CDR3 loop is CASSQSWGKETQYF. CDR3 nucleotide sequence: TGTGCCAGCAGCCAGTCGTGGGGAAAAGAGACCCAGTACTTC.

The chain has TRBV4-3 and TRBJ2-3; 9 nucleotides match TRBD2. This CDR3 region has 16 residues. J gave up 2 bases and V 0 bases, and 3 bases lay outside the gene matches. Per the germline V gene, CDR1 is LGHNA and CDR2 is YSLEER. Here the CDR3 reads CASSQDAGGDTDTQYF. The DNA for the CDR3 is TGCGCCAGCAGCCAAGATGCGGGAGGGGACACAGATACGCAGTATTTT.

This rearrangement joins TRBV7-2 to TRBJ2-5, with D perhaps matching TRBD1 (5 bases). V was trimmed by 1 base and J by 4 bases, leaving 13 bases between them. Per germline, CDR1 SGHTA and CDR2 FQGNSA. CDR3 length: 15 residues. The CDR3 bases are TGTGCCAGCAGCTTAGAGGTCGAGCAGGGAGAGACCCAGTACTTC. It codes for CASSLEVEQGETQYF.

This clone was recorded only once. The CDR3 DNA is TGTGCCAGCAGCTTGGGGACAGTGAACACTGAAGCTTTCTTT. This gives the protein CASSLGTVNTEAFF. The genes are TRBV7-2 and TRBJ1-1, with 7 bases fitting TRBD1. Germline assignment: CDR1 SGHTA and CDR2 FQGNSA. This CDR3 has 14 amino acids. V gave up 3 bases and J gave up 0 bases; unmatched junction bases: 1.

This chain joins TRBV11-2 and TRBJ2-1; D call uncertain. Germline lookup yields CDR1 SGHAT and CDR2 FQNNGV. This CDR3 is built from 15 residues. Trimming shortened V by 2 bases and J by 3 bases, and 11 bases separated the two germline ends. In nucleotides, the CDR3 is TGTGCCAGCAGCTTACTTGTCGGCAGCTACAATGAGCAGTTCTTC. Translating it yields CASSLLVGSYNEQFF.

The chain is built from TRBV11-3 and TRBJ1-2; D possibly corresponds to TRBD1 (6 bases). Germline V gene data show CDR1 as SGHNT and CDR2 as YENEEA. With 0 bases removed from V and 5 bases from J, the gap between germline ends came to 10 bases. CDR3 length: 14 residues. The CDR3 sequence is CASSLEGATYGYTF. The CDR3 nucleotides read TGTGCCAGCAGCTTAGAGGGGGCGACTTATGGCTACACCTTC.